The rows below give T cell receptor beta chains drawn from one sample of a study of blood T cell repertoires in COVID-19. TCRdb keeps only in-frame clones here, not all; method: immunoSEQ multiplex PCR. The data hold approximately 210,000 clones, with 70% to 90% observed a single time. Sequencing used PBMCs or T cells enriched from blood (not recorded which). The receptors were gathered from a woman aged 50 to 60 with acute COVID-19. Each CDR3 is given without its conserved first and last residue.

TRBV30	TRBJ2-3	AAGLAGGPSTDTQY
TRBV5-4	TRBJ1-4	ASSSGGRNEKLF
TRBV7-3	TRBJ2-1	ASSLMGQYNEQF
TRBV5-4	TRBJ1-1	ASSLLQGDQGDTEAF
TRBV3-1/TRBV3-2	TRBJ1-6	ASSPNPGARNSPLH
TRBV3-1/TRBV3-2	TRBJ2-7	ASSQGELAGEQY
TRBV18	TRBJ2-7	ASRRDPDRAQQY
TRBV30	TRBJ1-2	AWSPAEPSIYYGYT
TRBV27	TRBJ2-1	ASSLGQGKGNEQF
TRBV6-5	TRBJ1-6	ASSSPWGRGNSPLH
TRBV27	TRBJ2-1	ASSLKFGTGSDEQF
TRBV6-5	TRBJ2-7	ASSYSSGSSYEQY
TRBV18	TRBJ1-5	ASSPRTEPFSNQPQH
TRBV28	TRBJ1-2	ASSLATGGNRFDYT
TRBV4-2	TRBJ2-7	ASSQVERSSYEQY
TRBV19	TRBJ2-3	ASSIDRDRDTDTQY
TRBV28	TRBJ1-4	ASSSGGDNEKLF
TRBV27	TRBJ1-2	ASSLSRQGLYLYGYT
TRBV3-1/TRBV3-2	TRBJ1-1	ASSQDPPRGNTEAF
TRBV28	TRBJ2-7	ASIGTGTPYEQY
TRBV18	TRBJ1-6	ASSPEPDSPLH
TRBV18	TRBJ2-1	ASSPPSSGRAYNEQF
TRBV7-9	TRBJ2-3	ASSPPGLAGAGGQY
TRBV7-9	TRBJ1-6	AGRYRDNSPLH
TRBV19	TRBJ2-3	ASSIALPLGLSTDTQY
TRBV4-2	TRBJ2-2	ASSRADRSTGELF
TRBV9	TRBJ2-7	ASSEQGGFGYEQY
TRBV19	TRBJ1-4	ASSTQGARGGEKLF
TRBV29-1	TRBJ2-1	SVELAGVRSYNEQF